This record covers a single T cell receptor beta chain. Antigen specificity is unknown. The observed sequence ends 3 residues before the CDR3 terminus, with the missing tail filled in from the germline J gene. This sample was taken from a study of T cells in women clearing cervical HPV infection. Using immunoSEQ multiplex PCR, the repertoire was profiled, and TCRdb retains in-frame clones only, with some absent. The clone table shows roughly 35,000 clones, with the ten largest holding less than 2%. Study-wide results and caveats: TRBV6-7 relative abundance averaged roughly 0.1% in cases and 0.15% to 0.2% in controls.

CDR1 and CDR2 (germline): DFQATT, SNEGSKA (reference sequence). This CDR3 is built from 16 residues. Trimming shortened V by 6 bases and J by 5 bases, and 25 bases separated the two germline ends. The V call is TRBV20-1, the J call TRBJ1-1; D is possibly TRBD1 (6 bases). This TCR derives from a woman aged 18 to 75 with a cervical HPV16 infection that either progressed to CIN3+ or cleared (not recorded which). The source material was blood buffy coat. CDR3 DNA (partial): TGCAGTGCAAGCCTTCTACAGGGCAGCCGAGGGACTGAA. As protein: CSASLLQGSRGTE. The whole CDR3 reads CSASLLQGSRGTEAFF.